A selection of T cell receptor beta chains follows, all from one sample in a study of lung T cells in sarcoidosis with Löfgren's syndrome. TCRdb ran MiXCR on the reads and lists one entry per CDR3 protein. This table holds roughly 63,000 distinct CDR3 sequences, approximately 21% found once. The sequencing input was CD4+ T cells from PBMCs. The receptors originated from a human donor with sarcoidosis (Löfgren's syndrome or another form), or a control subject (not recorded which). The CDR3 runs from the conserved cysteine through the conserved F or W. Fields, in order: V gene, D gene, clone size, J gene, CDR3 protein, CDR3 DNA. A D gene is named only where the DNA matches it firmly. Clone sizes are given selectively: once, few, many, or a class where the clone is expanded.

v_call: TRBV14
d_call: .
clone_size: few
j_call: TRBJ2-5
cdr3_aa: CASSQVIQETQYF
cdr3_nt: TGTGCCAGCAGCCAGGTTATCCAAGAGACCCAGTACTTC

v_call: TRBV28
d_call: TRBD1
clone_size: many
j_call: TRBJ2-5
cdr3_aa: CASRDDRGLETQYF
cdr3_nt: TGTGCCAGCAGAGACGACAGGGGGTTGGAGACCCAGTACTTC

v_call: TRBV20-1
d_call: .
clone_size: many
j_call: TRBJ1-5
cdr3_aa: CSAPNSNQPQHF
cdr3_nt: TGCAGTGCTCCTAATAGCAATCAGCCCCAGCATTTT

v_call: TRBV28
d_call: .
clone_size: many
j_call: TRBJ1-4
cdr3_aa: CASSLGGDEKLFF
cdr3_nt: TGTGCCAGCAGTCTGGGAGGAGATGAAAAACTGTTTTTT

v_call: TRBV15
d_call: TRBD2
clone_size: many
j_call: TRBJ2-3
cdr3_aa: CATSRTGLAGASTDTQYF
cdr3_nt: TGTGCCACCAGCAGAACAGGACTAGCGGGAGCCAGCACAGATACGCAGTATTTT

v_call: TRBV29-1
d_call: TRBD1
clone_size: few
j_call: TRBJ2-7
cdr3_aa: CSAQRDRGYEQYF
cdr3_nt: TGCAGCGCCCAAAGGGACAGGGGCTACGAGCAGTACTTC

v_call: TRBV5-1
d_call: TRBD1
clone_size: .
j_call: TRBJ1-1
cdr3_aa: CASSLPRTGNTEAFF
cdr3_nt: TGCGCCAGCAGCCTGCCACGGACAGGGAACACTGAAGCTTTCTTT

v_call: TRBV27
d_call: TRBD2
clone_size: many
j_call: TRBJ2-3
cdr3_aa: CATGRSGTDTQYF
cdr3_nt: TGTGCCACCGGGAGGTCGGGCACAGATACGCAGTATTTT

v_call: TRBV6-1
d_call: .
clone_size: many
j_call: TRBJ2-4
cdr3_aa: CASSPLRGLAKNIQYF
cdr3_nt: TGTGCCAGCAGCCCTCTCCGGGGCCTAGCCAAAAACATTCAGTACTTC

v_call: TRBV20-1
d_call: TRBD2
clone_size: many
j_call: TRBJ2-7
cdr3_aa: CSAFTSGSTYEQYF
cdr3_nt: TGCAGTGCTTTTACTAGCGGATCAACCTACGAGCAGTACTTC

v_call: TRBV5-4
d_call: .
clone_size: few
j_call: TRBJ1-2
cdr3_aa: CASGFRGAAYGYTF
cdr3_nt: TGTGCCAGCGGCTTTCGGGGCGCCGCCTATGGCTACACCTTC

v_call: TRBV5-1
d_call: .
clone_size: many
j_call: TRBJ1-4
cdr3_aa: CASSLVPGLNEKLFF
cdr3_nt: TGCGCCAGCAGCTTGGTTCCGGGGCTCAATGAAAAACTGTTTTTT

v_call: TRBV29-1
d_call: .
clone_size: few
j_call: TRBJ1-1
cdr3_aa: CSVEAGKVGNTEAFF
cdr3_nt: TGCAGCGTTGAAGCGGGGAAGGTTGGGAACACTGAAGCTTTCTTT

v_call: TRBV11-2
d_call: .
clone_size: few
j_call: TRBJ2-7
cdr3_aa: CASSLDLKREQYF
cdr3_nt: TGTGCCAGCAGCTTAGACCTCAAACGGGAGCAGTACTTC

v_call: TRBV25-1
d_call: .
clone_size: many
j_call: TRBJ2-5
cdr3_aa: CASRGNLKVETQYF
cdr3_nt: TGTGCCAGCAGAGGGAACCTAAAGGTGGAGACCCAGTACTTC

v_call: TRBV4-1
d_call: TRBD1
clone_size: many
j_call: TRBJ2-1
cdr3_aa: CASSHPSLRDRKYNEQFF
cdr3_nt: TGCGCCAGCAGCCATCCTTCCCTCCGGGACAGAAAGTACAATGAGCAGTTCTTC

v_call: TRBV7-9
d_call: TRBD2
clone_size: many
j_call: TRBJ2-4
cdr3_aa: CASSQLAPNKNIQYF
cdr3_nt: TGTGCCAGCAGCCAACTAGCGCCCAACAAAAACATTCAGTACTTC

v_call: TRBV10-3
d_call: TRBD1
clone_size: .
j_call: TRBJ2-3
cdr3_aa: CAISEPMTGSPADTQYF
cdr3_nt: TGTGCCATCAGTGAGCCTATGACAGGGTCTCCTGCAGATACGCAGTATTTT

v_call: TRBV19
d_call: TRBD2
clone_size: many
j_call: TRBJ2-1
cdr3_aa: CASSMSKTSGSFDEQFF
cdr3_nt: TGTGCCAGTAGTATGTCCAAGACTAGCGGAAGTTTCGATGAGCAGTTCTTC

v_call: TRBV29-1
d_call: .
clone_size: .
j_call: TRBJ2-5
cdr3_aa: CSVVHVGGQETQYF
cdr3_nt: TGCAGCGTTGTTCATGTGGGGGGTCAAGAGACCCAGTACTTC

v_call: TRBV19
d_call: .
clone_size: many
j_call: TRBJ1-1
cdr3_aa: CASSILVFTEAFF
cdr3_nt: TGTGCCAGTAGTATATTAGTCTTCACTGAAGCTTTCTTT

v_call: TRBV5-1
d_call: .
clone_size: .
j_call: TRBJ1-1
cdr3_aa: CASSSGGADTEAFF
cdr3_nt: TGCGCCAGCAGCTCCGGGGGCGCCGACACTGAAGCTTTCTTT

v_call: TRBV19
d_call: TRBD2
clone_size: .
j_call: TRBJ2-4
cdr3_aa: CASSILAGLAKNIHYF
cdr3_nt: TGTGCCAGTAGTATCCTAGCGGGGCTAGCCAAAAACATTCATTACTTC

v_call: TRBV20-1
d_call: TRBD1
clone_size: many
j_call: TRBJ2-2
cdr3_aa: CSARQDRGRTGELFF
cdr3_nt: TGCAGTGCTAGACAGGACAGGGGCAGGACCGGGGAGCTGTTTTTT

v_call: TRBV29-1
d_call: .
clone_size: .
j_call: TRBJ2-3
cdr3_aa: CSVEDHTDTQYF
cdr3_nt: TGCAGCGTTGAGGACCACACAGATACGCAGTATTTT

v_call: TRBV2
d_call: TRBD2
clone_size: .
j_call: TRBJ2-1
cdr3_aa: CASSPTGTSHNEQFF
cdr3_nt: TGTGCCAGCAGTCCCACCGGGACTAGTCACAATGAGCAGTTCTTC

v_call: TRBV5-4
d_call: .
clone_size: few
j_call: TRBJ2-1
cdr3_aa: CASSLASGNEQFF
cdr3_nt: TGTGCCAGCAGCTTGGCGTCGGGGAATGAGCAGTTCTTC

v_call: TRBV19
d_call: .
clone_size: few
j_call: TRBJ1-2
cdr3_aa: CASKSRTPPYGYTF
cdr3_nt: TGTGCCAGTAAGTCCCGGACCCCGCCCTATGGCTACACCTTC

v_call: TRBV20-1
d_call: .
clone_size: .
j_call: TRBJ2-3
cdr3_aa: CSARRTSTDTQYF
cdr3_nt: TGCAGTGCTAGACGTACCTCCACAGATACGCAGTATTTT

v_call: TRBV7-9
d_call: .
clone_size: .
j_call: TRBJ2-1
cdr3_aa: CASSHLDDYNEQFF
cdr3_nt: TGTGCCAGCAGCCATCTGGACGATTACAATGAGCAGTTCTTC

v_call: TRBV24-1
d_call: TRBD2
clone_size: many
j_call: TRBJ2-5
cdr3_aa: CATSDINSGGMETQYF
cdr3_nt: TGTGCCACCAGTGATATAAATAGCGGGGGGATGGAGACCCAGTACTTC

v_call: TRBV6-1
d_call: .
clone_size: many
j_call: TRBJ1-5
cdr3_aa: CASLAEAKQPQHF
cdr3_nt: TGTGCCAGCCTGGCGGAAGCTAAGCAGCCCCAGCATTTT

v_call: TRBV7-2
d_call: TRBD1
clone_size: many
j_call: TRBJ2-3
cdr3_aa: CASSLRRGQGEIGTQYF
cdr3_nt: TGTGCCAGCAGTCTCCGGAGGGGACAGGGGGAGATAGGTACGCAGTATTTT

v_call: TRBV28
d_call: TRBD1
clone_size: many
j_call: TRBJ2-7
cdr3_aa: CASNPDRARYEQYF
cdr3_nt: TGTGCCAGCAATCCAGACAGGGCTCGTTACGAGCAGTACTTC